The present entry profiles one TCR beta chain with its context. Its antigen is unidentified. The data belong to a study of shared clonotypes between healthy human individuals. Study-wide results and limits: Shared across a few donors were approximately 5% of the naive CD4 clonotypes.

Naive CD8 cells comprised CD45RO-negative, CCR7-positively selected cells, excluding terminally differentiated effector memory CD45RA+ cells. About 30,000 T cell genomes, or about 0.2 ug DNA, went into the sorted-subset replicate PCRs. Repertoires were generated with immunoSEQ multiplex PCR, while TCRdb's copy carries only in-frame clones and drops some. The profile shows around 2.1 million clones, about 92% of them singletons. Germline values: CDR1 MDHEN, CDR2 SYDVKM. The CDR3 extends over 14 amino acids. Trimming left V 6 bases short and J 3 bases short, with 15 bases between. The sequence derives from a young man in good health. Some clones in this sample may be carry-over from other donors' samples. Sequenced material: naive CD8+ T cells from PBMCs. The J gene is TRBJ2-7, the V gene TRBV28; D might be TRBD1 or TRBD2, each matching 7 bases. The CDR3 sequence is CASSPGGGGYEQYF. The DNA of the CDR3 is TGTGCCAGCAGCCCAGGGGGGGGCGGCTACGAGCAGTACTTC.